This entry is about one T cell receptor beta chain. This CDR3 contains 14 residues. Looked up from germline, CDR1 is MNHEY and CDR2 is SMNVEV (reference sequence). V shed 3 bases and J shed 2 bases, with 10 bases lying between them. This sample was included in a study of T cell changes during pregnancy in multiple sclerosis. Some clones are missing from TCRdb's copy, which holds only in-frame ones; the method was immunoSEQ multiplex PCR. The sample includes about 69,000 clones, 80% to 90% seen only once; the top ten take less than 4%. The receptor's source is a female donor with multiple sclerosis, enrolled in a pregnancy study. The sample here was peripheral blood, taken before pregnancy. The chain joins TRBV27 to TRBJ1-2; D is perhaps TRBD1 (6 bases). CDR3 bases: TGTGCCAGCAGTTTTGCCGGACAGAACTATGGCTACACCTTC. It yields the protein CASSFAGQNYGYTF.